This TCR beta chain was captured by sequencing in a study of vaccination effects on CD4 cells after COVID-19. This clone was counted a single time. Its antigen remains unidentified. The table came from immunoSEQ multiplex PCR; TCRdb's copy has only in-frame clones and leaves some out. This table has 55,000 to 90,000 clones, roughly two thirds appearing once. The study's findings and limits: No early post-infection timepoints were available in the study, which also included few convalescent patients.

Unmatched junction bases numbered 4, after V lost 6 bases and J lost 1 base. This CDR3 has 14 amino acids. CDR1 SEHNR and CDR2 FQNEAQ come from the germline V gene (reference sequence). Before sequencing, viral peptide pools were used by the ViraFEST assay to expand antigen-specific CD4+ T cells. Upon completion of approximately ten days in culture, CD4+ T cells were isolated. The person acquired a PCR-confirmed SARS-CoV-2 infection between March and December 2020. The chain links TRBV7-9 to TRBJ1-1; 8 bases fit TRBD1. The specimen comprised CD4+ T cells from PBMCs cultured with HIV peptides, sampled before COVID-19 vaccination. The sample's subset: HIV-1 Nef peptide pool negative control/reference culture. This clonotype was obtained from a human donor who had a prior SARS-CoV-2 infection. CDR3 DNA sequence: TGTGCCAGCAGGGAACAGGGGGGGAACACTGAAGCTTTCTTT. Translated: CASREQGGNTEAFF.